This entry lists 2 T cell receptor beta chains sequenced from one sample in a study of spatial heterogeneity in lung cancer. Whole-study findings and limits: The study found that expanded intratumoral alpha and beta TCR counts tracked tumor mutation counts.

The time point: sample taken at primary tumor resection. These TCRs' antigens remain unknown. TCRdb re-derived calls from the 5' RACE reads in MiXCR, one entry per CDR3 protein. The table has about 17,000 distinct CDR3 sequences, 6.2% seen once; the top ten hold approximately 6.2%. The starting material was lung tumor tissue, obtained at surgery. The source of these receptors is a male donor with early-stage non-small cell lung cancer.

This clonotype has ten or more counts. Since the library was made to target alpha chains, this beta chain is a stray read and its abundance is not meaningful. The rearrangement joins TRBV28 to TRBJ2-4; TRBD1 matches at 9 bases. Per germline, CDR1 MDHEN and CDR2 SYDVKM. CDR3 length equals 12 residues. With V trimmed by 3 bases and J by 15 bases, 6 bases remained unmatched. The DNA for the CDR3 is TGTGCCAGCAGTTTTCGTGACAGGGGGTTGTACTTC. It is translated as CASSFRDRGLYF.

This clonotype was counted at least ten times. This beta chain is off target for a library built for alpha chains, so its abundance means little. The chain is built from TRBV10-3 and TRBJ2-3; 8 nucleotides align to TRBD2. Germline loops: CDR1 ENHRY, CDR2 SYGVKD. The CDR3 loop spans 14 amino acids. V shed 6 bases, J shed 5 bases, and the junction held 7 bases outside the gene matches. Written as DNA, the CDR3 is TGTGCCATCAGGCCGGGACTAGACATAGATACGCAGTATTTT. It translates to CAIRPGLDIDTQYF.